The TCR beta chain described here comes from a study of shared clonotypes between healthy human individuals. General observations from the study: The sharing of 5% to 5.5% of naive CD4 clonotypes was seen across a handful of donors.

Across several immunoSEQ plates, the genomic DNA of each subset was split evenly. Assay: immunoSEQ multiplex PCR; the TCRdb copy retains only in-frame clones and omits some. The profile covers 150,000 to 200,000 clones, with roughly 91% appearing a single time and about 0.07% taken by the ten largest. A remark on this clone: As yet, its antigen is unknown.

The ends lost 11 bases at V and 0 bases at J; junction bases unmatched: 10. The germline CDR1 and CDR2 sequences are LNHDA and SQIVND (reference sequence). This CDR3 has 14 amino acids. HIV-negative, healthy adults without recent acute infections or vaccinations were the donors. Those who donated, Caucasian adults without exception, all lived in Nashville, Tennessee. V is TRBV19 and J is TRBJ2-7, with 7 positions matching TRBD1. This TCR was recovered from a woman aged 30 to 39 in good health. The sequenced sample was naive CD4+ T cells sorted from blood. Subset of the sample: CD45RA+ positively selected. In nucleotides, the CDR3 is TGTGCCGGGGACGACAGGGTGGTCTCCTACGAGCAGTACTTC. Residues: CAGDDRVVSYEQYF.